This entry features one TCR beta chain sequence. Its antigen is unknown. Profiled with immunoSEQ multiplex PCR; TCRdb holds only in-frame clones, not every one. This sample has approximately 150,000 clones, with about 90% found just once. The sample is drawn from a study of T cell responses to AZD1222 COVID-19 vaccine. Broader study findings: Repertoires were obtained only post-peak T cell response. Clonal diversity was possibly underestimated, and white British individuals and females predominated among donors.

Second-dose intervals of approximately 4 or approximately 12 weeks were pooled. Trimming shortened V by 8 bases and J by 2 bases, and 15 bases separated the two germline ends. Per germline, CDR1 MNHEY and CDR2 SVGAGI. This CDR3 contains 14 residues. This sequence joins TRBV6-5 and TRBJ2-5; D ambiguous. The source is an adult who received the AZD1222 COVID-19 vaccine. Specimen: peripheral blood, collected 28 days after the second AZD1222 dose. CDR3 DNA sequence: TGTGCCAGCTCCTATATAGCAGCTCAAGAGACCCAGTACTTC. Protein sequence: CASSYIAAQETQYF.